These T cell receptor beta chains were read from a single sample in a study of blood T cell repertoires in COVID-19. Some clones are missing from TCRdb's copy, which holds only in-frame ones; the method was immunoSEQ multiplex PCR. The sample shows 150,000 to 160,000 clones, around 79% of them seen only once. Input material: peripheral blood. These receptors all come from an elderly man with acute or convalescent COVID-19. Each CDR3 is given without its conserved first and last residue. Clone sizes are given selectively: once, few, many, or a class where the clone is expanded.

j_call,v_call,clone_size,cdr3_aa
TRBJ2-5,TRBV19,few,ATRDFKETQY
TRBJ2-2,TRBV18,NA,ASSPWTSALSVGELF
TRBJ2-3,TRBV18,NA,ASSPPYSVSTDTQY
TRBJ1-2,TRBV4-3,few,ASSQDKGGRLYGYT
TRBJ1-1,TRBV6-5,NA,ASRGGVVEAF
TRBJ1-1,TRBV11-2,NA,ASSLDLGTGKTEAF
TRBJ1-2,TRBV7-9,NA,ASSRGDYGYT
TRBJ2-5,TRBV18,NA,ASSPTGFGETQY
TRBJ1-3,TRBV14,NA,ASSQDPSGFGDTIY
TRBJ1-5,TRBV19,NA,ASSIAGVPNQPQH
TRBJ1-1,TRBV5-4,NA,ASSLGGTATEAF
TRBJ2-3,TRBV5-1,NA,ASSIGQIASTDTQY
TRBJ2-3,TRBV6-5,NA,ASSYTTSGGTDTQY
TRBJ1-1,TRBV23-1,NA,ASSSLGGGGKDTEAF
TRBJ2-2,TRBV5-1,NA,ASSLMGGTGELF
TRBJ2-3,TRBV27,NA,ASSLFAGGAGTDTQY
TRBJ1-6,TRBV12-3/TRBV12-4,NA,ASRPNAAFSLH